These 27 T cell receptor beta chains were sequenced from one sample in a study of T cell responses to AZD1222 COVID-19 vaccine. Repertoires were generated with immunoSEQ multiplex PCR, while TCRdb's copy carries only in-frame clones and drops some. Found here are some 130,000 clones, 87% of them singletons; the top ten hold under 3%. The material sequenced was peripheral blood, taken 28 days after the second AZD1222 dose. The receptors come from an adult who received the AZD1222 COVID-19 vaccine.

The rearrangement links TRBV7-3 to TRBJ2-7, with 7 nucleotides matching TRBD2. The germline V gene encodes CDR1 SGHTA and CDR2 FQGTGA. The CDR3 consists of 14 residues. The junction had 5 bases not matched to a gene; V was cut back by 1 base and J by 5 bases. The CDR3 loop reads CASSLNGGINEQYF. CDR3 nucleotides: TGTGCCAGCAGCTTAAACGGGGGGATAAACGAGCAGTACTTC.

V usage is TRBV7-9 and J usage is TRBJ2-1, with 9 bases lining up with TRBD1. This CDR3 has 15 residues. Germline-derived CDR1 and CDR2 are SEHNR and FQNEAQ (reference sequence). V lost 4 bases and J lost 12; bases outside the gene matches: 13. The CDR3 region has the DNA TGTGCCAGCAGCTCCGGGACAGGGTTCTCCGGGGGGCAGTTCTTC. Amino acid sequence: CASSSGTGFSGGQFF.

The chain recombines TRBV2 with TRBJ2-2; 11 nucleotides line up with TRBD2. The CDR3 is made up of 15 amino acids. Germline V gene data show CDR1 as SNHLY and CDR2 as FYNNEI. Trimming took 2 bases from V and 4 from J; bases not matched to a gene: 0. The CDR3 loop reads CASSELAGGTGELFF. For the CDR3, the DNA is TGTGCCAGCAGTGAACTAGCGGGGGGCACCGGGGAGCTGTTTTTT.

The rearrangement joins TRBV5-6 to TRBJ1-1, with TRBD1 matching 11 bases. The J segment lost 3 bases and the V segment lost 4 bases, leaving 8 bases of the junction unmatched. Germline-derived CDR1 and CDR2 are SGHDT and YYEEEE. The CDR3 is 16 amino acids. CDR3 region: CASSSRDRGIYTEAFF. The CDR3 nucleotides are TGTGCCAGCAGCAGCCGGGACAGGGGGATATACACTGAAGCTTTCTTT.

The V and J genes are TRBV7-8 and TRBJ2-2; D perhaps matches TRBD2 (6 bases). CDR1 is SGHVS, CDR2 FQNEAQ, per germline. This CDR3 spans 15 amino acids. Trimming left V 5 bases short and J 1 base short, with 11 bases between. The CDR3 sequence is CASSPSEGNTGELFF. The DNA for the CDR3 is TGTGCCAGCAGCCCCTCGGAGGGGAACACCGGGGAGCTGTTTTTT.

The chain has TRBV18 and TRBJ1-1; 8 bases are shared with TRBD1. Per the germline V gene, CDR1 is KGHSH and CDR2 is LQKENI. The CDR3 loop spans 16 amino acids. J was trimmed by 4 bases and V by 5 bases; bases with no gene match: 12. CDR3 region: CASSTSRAGGPTEAFF. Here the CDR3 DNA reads TGTGCCAGCTCAACCAGCCGCGCAGGGGGCCCCACTGAAGCTTTCTTT.

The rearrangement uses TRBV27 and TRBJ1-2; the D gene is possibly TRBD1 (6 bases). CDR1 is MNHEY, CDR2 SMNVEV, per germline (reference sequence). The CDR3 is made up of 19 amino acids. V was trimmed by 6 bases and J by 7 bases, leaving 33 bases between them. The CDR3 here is CASRLFGQTFGDLASGYTF. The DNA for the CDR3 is TGTGCCAGCAGGCTGTTTGGACAGACCTTTGGGGATCTCGCGAGTGGCTACACCTTC.

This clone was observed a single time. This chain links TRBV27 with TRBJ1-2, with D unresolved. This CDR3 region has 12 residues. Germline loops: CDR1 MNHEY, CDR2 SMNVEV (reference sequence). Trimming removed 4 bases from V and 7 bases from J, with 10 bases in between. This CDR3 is CASSSAYSGYTF. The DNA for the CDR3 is TGTGCCAGCAGTTCCGCCTATAGTGGCTACACCTTC.

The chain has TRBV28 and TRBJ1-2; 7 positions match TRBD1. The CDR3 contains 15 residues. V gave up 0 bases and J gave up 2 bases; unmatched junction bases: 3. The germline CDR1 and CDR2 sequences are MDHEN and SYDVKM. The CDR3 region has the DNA TGTGCCAGCAGTTTATGGAGGGGGCTGAACTATGGCTACACCTTC. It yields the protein CASSLWRGLNYGYTF.

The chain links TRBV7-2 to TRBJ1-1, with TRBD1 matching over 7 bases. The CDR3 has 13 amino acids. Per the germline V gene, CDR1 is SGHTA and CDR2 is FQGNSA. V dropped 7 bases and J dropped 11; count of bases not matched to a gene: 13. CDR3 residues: CASTPQQGISAFF. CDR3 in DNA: TGTGCCAGCACGCCACAACAGGGGATCTCGGCTTTCTTT.

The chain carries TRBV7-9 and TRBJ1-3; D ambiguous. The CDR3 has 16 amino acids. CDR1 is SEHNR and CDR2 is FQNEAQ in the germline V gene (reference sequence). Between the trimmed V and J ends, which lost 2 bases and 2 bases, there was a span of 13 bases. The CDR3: CASSLFGVGAGNTIYF. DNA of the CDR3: TGTGCCAGCAGCTTATTCGGGGTAGGAGCTGGAAACACCATATATTTT.

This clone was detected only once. The chain's CDR3 is CASSLTSGGDEKLFF. CDR3 nucleotides: TGTGCCAGCAGTCTTACCTCGGGAGGAGATGAAAAACTGTTTTTT. The V and J genes are TRBV6-5 and TRBJ1-4; D is ambiguous. The V gene lost 5 bases and the J gene lost 6 bases, with 16 bases spanning the gap. Germline assignment: CDR1 MNHEY and CDR2 SVGAGI. The CDR3 spans 15 residues.

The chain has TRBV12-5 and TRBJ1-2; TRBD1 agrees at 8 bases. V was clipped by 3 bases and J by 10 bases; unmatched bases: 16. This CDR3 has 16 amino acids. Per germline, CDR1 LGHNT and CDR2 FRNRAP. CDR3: CASGFNYRGAISSYTF. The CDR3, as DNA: TGTGCTAGTGGTTTTAATTACAGGGGGGCGATTTCGTCCTACACCTTC. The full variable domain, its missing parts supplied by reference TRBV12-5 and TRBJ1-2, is DARVTQTPRHKVTEMGQEVTMRCQPILGHNTVFWYRQTMMQGLELLAYFRNRAPLDDSGMPKDRFSAEMPDATLATLKIQPSEPRDSAVYFCASGFNYRGAISSYTFGSGTRLTVV.

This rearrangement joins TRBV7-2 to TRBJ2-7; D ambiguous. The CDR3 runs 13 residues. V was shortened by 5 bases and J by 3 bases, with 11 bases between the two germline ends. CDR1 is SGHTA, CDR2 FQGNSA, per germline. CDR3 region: CASSPSIRYEQYF. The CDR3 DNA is TGTGCCAGCAGCCCATCGATACGCTACGAGCAGTACTTC.

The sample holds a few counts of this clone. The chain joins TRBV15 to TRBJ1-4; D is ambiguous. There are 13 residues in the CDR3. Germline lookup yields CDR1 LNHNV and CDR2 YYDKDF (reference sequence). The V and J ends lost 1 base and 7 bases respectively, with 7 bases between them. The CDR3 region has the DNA TGTGCCACCAGCAGAGTACCCAGTGAAAAACTGTTTTTT. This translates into CATSRVPSEKLFF.

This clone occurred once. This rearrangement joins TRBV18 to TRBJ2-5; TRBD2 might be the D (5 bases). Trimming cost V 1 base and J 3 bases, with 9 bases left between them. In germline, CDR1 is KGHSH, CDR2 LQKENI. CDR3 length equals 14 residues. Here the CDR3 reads CASSPLEGKETQYF. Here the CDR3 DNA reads TGTGCCAGCTCACCACTAGAGGGAAAAGAGACCCAGTACTTC.

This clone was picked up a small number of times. The CDR3 sequence: CASSQTGALTDTQYF. The DNA of the CDR3 is TGTGCCAGCAGCCAGACAGGGGCGCTCACAGATACGCAGTATTTT. The chain carries TRBV11-1 and TRBJ2-3, with 8 nucleotides matching TRBD1. CDR1 is SGHAT and CDR2 is FQDESV in the germline V gene (reference sequence). V lost 5 bases, J lost 2 bases, and 6 bases stayed unmatched. The CDR3 loop spans 15 amino acids.

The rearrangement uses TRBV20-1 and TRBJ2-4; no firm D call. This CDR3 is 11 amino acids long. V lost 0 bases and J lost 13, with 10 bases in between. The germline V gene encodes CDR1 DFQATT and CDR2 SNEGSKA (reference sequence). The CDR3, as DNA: TGCAGTGCTAGAGATGTTATCCCCCAGTACTTC. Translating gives CSARDVIPQYF.

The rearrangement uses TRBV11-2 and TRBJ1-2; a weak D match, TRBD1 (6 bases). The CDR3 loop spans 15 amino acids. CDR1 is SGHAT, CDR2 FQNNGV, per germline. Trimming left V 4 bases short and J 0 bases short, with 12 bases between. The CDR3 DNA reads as TGTGCCAGCAGCTCCATGGGGACAACTAACTATGGCTACACCTTC. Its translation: CASSSMGTTNYGYTF.

Here the CDR3 DNA reads TGCAGCGTTGTCTCGGGTGAGGTGGGTGAAAAACTGTTTTTT. Amino acids: CSVVSGEVGEKLFF. This sequence joins TRBV29-1 and TRBJ1-4; D call uncertain. V gave up 4 bases and J gave up 7 bases, with 16 bases separating them. CDR1 SQVTM and CDR2 ANQGSEA come from the germline V gene. The CDR3 is 14 residues long.

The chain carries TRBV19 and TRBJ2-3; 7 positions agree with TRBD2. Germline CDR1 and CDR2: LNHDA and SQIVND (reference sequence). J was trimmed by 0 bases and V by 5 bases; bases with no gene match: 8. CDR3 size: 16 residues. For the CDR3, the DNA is TGTGCCAGTAGTGATCCACTAGCGACGAGCACAGATACGCAGTATTTT. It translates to CASSDPLATSTDTQYF.

The chain's CDR3 is CASSLVAGRDQHF. Written as DNA, the CDR3 is TGTGCCAGCAGCTTAGTTGCGGGACGGGACCAGCATTTT. The rearrangement joins TRBV7-8 to TRBJ1-5; possibly TRBD1 for D (5 bases). This CDR3 region has 13 residues. In germline, CDR1 is SGHVS, CDR2 FQNEAQ. V lost 1 base and J 12 bases, leaving 13 bases between the germline ends.

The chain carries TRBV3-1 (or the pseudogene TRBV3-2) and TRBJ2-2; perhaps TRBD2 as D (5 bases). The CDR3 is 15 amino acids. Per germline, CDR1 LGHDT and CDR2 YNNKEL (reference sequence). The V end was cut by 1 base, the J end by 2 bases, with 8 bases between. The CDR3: CASSQAGENTGELFF. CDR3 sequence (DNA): TGTGCCAGCAGCCAAGCCGGGGAAAACACCGGGGAGCTGTTTTTT.

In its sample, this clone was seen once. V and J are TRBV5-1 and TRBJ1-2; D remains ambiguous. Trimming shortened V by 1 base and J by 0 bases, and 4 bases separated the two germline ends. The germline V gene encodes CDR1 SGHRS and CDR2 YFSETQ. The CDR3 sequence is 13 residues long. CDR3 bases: TGCGCCAGCAGCTTGCAGACTAACTATGGCTACACCTTC. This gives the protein CASSLQTNYGYTF.

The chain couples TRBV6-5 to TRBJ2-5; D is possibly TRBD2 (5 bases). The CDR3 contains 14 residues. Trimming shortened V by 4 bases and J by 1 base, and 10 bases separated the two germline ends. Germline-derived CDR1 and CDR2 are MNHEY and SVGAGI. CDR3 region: CASSLATSQETQYF. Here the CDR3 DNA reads TGTGCCAGCAGTTTAGCAACTAGCCAAGAGACCCAGTACTTC.

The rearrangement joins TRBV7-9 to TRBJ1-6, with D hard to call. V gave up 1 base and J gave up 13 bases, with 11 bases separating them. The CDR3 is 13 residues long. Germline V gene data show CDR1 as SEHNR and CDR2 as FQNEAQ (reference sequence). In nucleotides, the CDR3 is TGTGCCAGCAGCTTAGAGGGAGGCTTCCCCCTCCACTTT. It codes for CASSLEGGFPLHF.

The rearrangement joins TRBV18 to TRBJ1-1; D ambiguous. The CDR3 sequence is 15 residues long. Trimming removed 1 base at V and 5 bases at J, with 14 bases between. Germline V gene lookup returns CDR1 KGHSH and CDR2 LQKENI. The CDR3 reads CASSPRAALRTEAFF. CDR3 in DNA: TGTGCCAGCTCACCACGAGCCGCTCTACGGACTGAAGCTTTCTTT.